This TCR beta chain was obtained from a study of PD-L1 blockade in urothelial cancer. Study-wide background: Males with urothelial cancer arising in the bladder constituted about nine tenths of the roughly 29 patients. Specimens of blood held a median count of about 150,000 T cells.

With respect to this clone: As yet, its antigen is unknown.

TCRdb keeps only in-frame clones here, not all; method: immunoSEQ multiplex PCR. The sample has 55,000 to 85,000 clones; over 80% are singletons. General observations from the study: Patients with durable benefit had greater blood expansion of tumor-associated TCR clones 3 weeks into treatment.

Time point of the sample: pretreatment peripheral blood. CDR1 and CDR2 (germline): GTSNPN, SVGIG (reference sequence). With 1 base clipped from V and 6 bases from J, the junction kept 10 bases outside the gene matches. The CDR3 consists of 16 residues. The chain employs TRBV30 and TRBJ2-3, with TRBD1 matching over 10 bases. Sample: PBMCs, taken around atezolizumab (anti-PD-L1) treatment. The TCR sequence derives from an older woman with urothelial cancer. CDR3 bases: TGTGCCTGGAGTGGAACCCGGGACAGGGGTGATGATACGCAGTATTTT. Residues: CAWSGTRDRGDDTQYF.